This TCR beta chain was documented in a study of sequential checkpoint blockade in melanoma. Treatment indicated: randomized to nivolumab then ipilimumab (arm A) or the reverse (arm B). Relative to its sample, this clone is medium-sized. Sequencing used immunoSEQ multiplex PCR; TCRdb keeps in-frame clones, though not all of them. Altogether about 1,400 clones are present, approximately 20% being singletons, with the ten largest covering approximately 9%. This clonotype originated in a human donor with melanoma. The sample consisted of tumor tissue (inferred from file names), taken from a patient given nivolumab and ipilimumab in sequence.

The CDR3, as DNA: TGTGCCAGCAGCGTAGCCCCACACTTCACAGATACGCAGTATTTT. It encodes CASSVAPHFTDTQYF. This chain links TRBV9 with TRBJ2-3; D gene ambiguous. This CDR3 region has 15 residues. Trimming removed 0 bases at V and 2 bases at J, with 10 bases between. Germline-derived CDR1 and CDR2 are SGDLS and YYNGEE.